This is a list of T cell receptor beta chains from one sample in a study of blood T cells in healthy people across ages. TCRdb processed the 5' RACE reads anew with MiXCR; each CDR3 protein has one entry. The sample has 2 million or so distinct CDR3 sequences, around half seen once; the top ten hold about 2.1%. The sample consisted of blood. Receptors were obtained from a woman between 40 and 50 years old in good health. Each CDR3 is given with its conserved first and last residue. Fields, in order: clone size, J gene, V gene, D gene, CDR3 protein, CDR3 DNA. D genes are given only for firm matches. Size tells how often a clone was seen (once, few, many) or the class of an expanded clone, and some rows leave it out.

size: few
J: TRBJ2-6
V: TRBV6-2/TRBV6-3
D: TRBD1
CDR3: CASSYFSSRGLPGANVLTF
DNA: TGTGCCAGCAGTTACTTCAGTAGCAGGGGGCTCCCTGGGGCCAACGTCCTGACTTTC

size: few
J: TRBJ1-1
V: TRBV7-9
D: TRBD1
CDR3: CASSLVGGGIEAFF
DNA: TGTGCCAGCAGCTTAGTAGGAGGGGGCATTGAAGCTTTCTTT

size: NA
J: TRBJ1-2
V: TRBV20-1
D: TRBD1
CDR3: CSAIYRDRGYGYTF
DNA: TGCAGTGCTATCTACCGGGACAGGGGTTATGGCTACACCTTC

size: few
J: TRBJ2-7
V: TRBV24-1
D: TRBD2
CDR3: CATSDFSFTSGSYEQYF
DNA: TGTGCCACCAGTGATTTCTCTTTTACTAGCGGCTCCTACGAGCAGTACTTC

size: NA
J: TRBJ2-7
V: TRBV20-1
D: NA
CDR3: CSARDPVISFDYEQYF
DNA: TGCAGTGCTAGAGATCCGGTCATATCTTTCGACTACGAGCAGTACTTC

size: NA
J: TRBJ1-1
V: TRBV13
D: NA
CDR3: CASSLGIPPGRDTEAFF
DNA: TGTGCCAGCAGCTTAGGTATCCCACCAGGGAGGGACACTGAAGCTTTCTTT

size: many
J: TRBJ2-5
V: TRBV7-9
D: NA
CDR3: CASSWSGGGETQYF
DNA: TGTGCCAGCAGCTGGAGCGGAGGTGGAGAGACCCAGTACTTC

size: few
J: TRBJ2-1
V: TRBV4-3
D: NA
CDR3: CASSQDWYNEQFF
DNA: TGCGCCAGCAGCCAAGACTGGTACAATGAGCAGTTCTTC

size: NA
J: TRBJ2-5
V: TRBV7-2
D: TRBD2
CDR3: CASSPIRAGGRETQYF
DNA: TGTGCCAGCAGCCCTATCCGCGCGGGGGGCAGGGAGACCCAGTACTTC

size: NA
J: TRBJ2-2
V: TRBV6-2/TRBV6-3
D: NA
CDR3: CASNTLTNTGELFF
DNA: TGTGCCAGCAATACTTTAACGAACACCGGGGAGCTGTTTTTT

size: NA
J: TRBJ2-1
V: TRBV12-3/TRBV12-4
D: NA
CDR3: CASSFRALNEQFF
DNA: TGTGCCAGCAGTTTCCGGGCTCTGAATGAGCAGTTCTTC

size: NA
J: TRBJ1-6
V: TRBV6-5
D: TRBD1
CDR3: CASGTGNPPLHF
DNA: TGTGCCAGCGGGACAGGGAATCCACCCCTCCACTTT

size: NA
J: TRBJ2-5
V: TRBV12-3/TRBV12-4
D: NA
CDR3: CASSLEGQKGVQETQYF
DNA: TGTGCCAGCAGTTTAGAAGGGCAGAAGGGGGTACAAGAGACCCAGTACTTC

size: NA
J: TRBJ1-4
V: TRBV6-2/TRBV6-3
D: NA
CDR3: CASRHKKWTFGREKLFF
DNA: TGTGCCAGCAGGCATAAAAAGTGGACCTTCGGACGTGAAAAACTGTTTTTT

size: NA
J: TRBJ1-1
V: TRBV15
D: TRBD1
CDR3: CATGGATGIMNTEAFF
DNA: TGTGCCACCGGTGGGGCGACAGGGATCATGAACACTGAAGCTTTCTTT

size: NA
J: TRBJ1-4
V: TRBV12-3/TRBV12-4
D: NA
CDR3: CASTSTEKLFF
DNA: TGTGCCAGCACCTCCACTGAAAAACTGTTTTTT

size: NA
J: TRBJ2-3
V: TRBV20-1
D: TRBD2
CDR3: CSGPSGGPKVTDTQYF
DNA: TGCAGTGGGCCTAGCGGGGGGCCTAAAGTCACAGATACGCAGTATTTT

size: NA
J: TRBJ1-2
V: TRBV20-1
D: TRBD1
CDR3: CSARAGQRNNYGYTF
DNA: TGCAGTGCTAGAGCGGGACAGAGAAATAACTATGGCTACACCTTC

size: few
J: TRBJ2-5
V: TRBV20-1
D: TRBD2
CDR3: CSARKRGDQETQYF
DNA: TGCAGTGCTAGAAAGCGGGGGGATCAAGAGACCCAGTACTTC

size: NA
J: TRBJ2-7
V: TRBV28
D: NA
CDR3: CASREGSSWEQYF
DNA: TGTGCCAGCAGGGAAGGGTCGTCGTGGGAGCAGTACTTC

size: NA
J: TRBJ2-1
V: TRBV6-2/TRBV6-3
D: TRBD2
CDR3: CASRPDAGDNEQFF
DNA: TGTGCCAGCCGCCCTGACGCGGGGGACAATGAGCAGTTCTTC

size: NA
J: TRBJ2-3
V: TRBV9
D: TRBD1
CDR3: CASSVEDRGQVDTQYF
DNA: TGTGCCAGCAGCGTAGAGGACAGGGGGCAGGTAGATACGCAGTATTTT

size: few
J: TRBJ1-6
V: TRBV4-1
D: NA
CDR3: CASSQKDGSSYNSPLHF
DNA: TGCGCCAGCAGCCAGAAGGACGGAAGCTCCTATAATTCACCCCTCCACTTT

size: NA
J: TRBJ2-5
V: TRBV28
D: NA
CDR3: CASSLSTGITQAQYF
DNA: TGTGCCAGCAGTTTATCTACAGGGATAACGCAGGCCCAGTACTTC

size: NA
J: TRBJ2-5
V: TRBV7-2
D: NA
CDR3: CASSLGSEGTGETQYF
DNA: TGTGCCAGTAGCTTAGGGTCGGAGGGAACCGGAGAGACCCAGTACTTC

size: NA
J: TRBJ2-1
V: TRBV10-3
D: NA
CDR3: CAISESGLSYNEQFF
DNA: TGTGCCATCAGTGAGTCGGGACTCTCCTACAATGAGCAGTTCTTC

size: many
J: TRBJ2-7
V: TRBV6-5
D: NA
CDR3: CASNPYEGGSYEQYF
DNA: TGTGCCAGCAACCCCTATGAAGGGGGCTCCTACGAGCAGTACTTC

size: NA
J: TRBJ2-7
V: TRBV5-1
D: NA
CDR3: CASSLVSGEDEQYF
DNA: TGCGCCAGCAGCTTGGTATCGGGGGAAGACGAGCAGTACTTC

size: NA
J: TRBJ1-2
V: TRBV7-2
D: NA
CDR3: CASSLEWGYGYTF
DNA: TGTGCCAGCAGCTTAGAATGGGGGTATGGCTACACCTTC

size: few
J: TRBJ2-1
V: TRBV5-1
D: NA
CDR3: CASSLAASVYNEQFF
DNA: TGCGCCAGCAGCTTGGCGGCTAGCGTGTACAATGAGCAGTTCTTC

size: NA
J: TRBJ2-1
V: TRBV10-3
D: TRBD2
CDR3: CAISDGGGNYNEQFF
DNA: TGTGCCATCAGTGACGGCGGGGGGAACTACAATGAGCAGTTCTTC

size: NA
J: TRBJ1-4
V: TRBV15
D: NA
CDR3: CATSSTPGTNEKLFF
DNA: TGTGCCACCAGCTCGACACCCGGAACTAATGAAAAACTGTTTTTT

size: NA
J: TRBJ2-5
V: TRBV6-5
D: NA
CDR3: CASRSGDREQYF
DNA: TGTGCCAGCAGATCAGGGGATCGGGAGCAGTACTTC

size: NA
J: TRBJ2-3
V: TRBV18
D: NA
CDR3: CASSPKGQGTQYF
DNA: TGTGCCAGCTCACCAAAGGGGCAGGGGACGCAGTATTTT

size: NA
J: TRBJ1-2
V: TRBV7-9
D: NA
CDR3: CASSLGAGHGYTF
DNA: TGTGCCAGCAGCTTAGGAGCAGGACATGGCTACACCTTC

size: NA
J: TRBJ2-7
V: TRBV6-5
D: NA
CDR3: CASSPDRTIRYEQYF
DNA: TGTGCCAGCAGTCCAGACAGGACCATTCGTTACGAGCAGTACTTC

size: few
J: TRBJ2-1
V: TRBV6-6
D: NA
CDR3: CASSLETGNEQFF
DNA: TGTGCCAGCAGTCTAGAGACAGGCAATGAGCAGTTCTTC

size: many
J: TRBJ2-4
V: TRBV7-2
D: NA
CDR3: CASSPQGPAGKNIQYF
DNA: TGTGCCAGCAGCCCTCAGGGACCAGCGGGCAAAAACATTCAGTACTTC

size: NA
J: TRBJ1-4
V: TRBV7-9
D: NA
CDR3: CASSPPGAASEKLFF
DNA: TGTGCCAGCAGCCCTCCAGGGGCCGCTAGTGAAAAACTGTTTTTT

size: few
J: TRBJ2-3
V: TRBV29-1
D: TRBD2
CDR3: CSVETGGTDTQYF
DNA: TGCAGCGTTGAGACGGGAGGAACAGATACGCAGTATTTT

size: NA
J: TRBJ2-5
V: TRBV4-3
D: NA
CDR3: CASSQDGTNYNEQYF
DNA: TGCGCCAGCAGCCAAGACGGGACAAATTACAATGAGCAGTACTTC

size: NA
J: TRBJ2-3
V: TRBV12-3/TRBV12-4
D: NA
CDR3: CASSPVGPQTDTQYF
DNA: TGTGCCAGCAGCCCCGTCGGCCCTCAGACAGATACGCAGTATTTT

size: NA
J: TRBJ2-3
V: TRBV7-2
D: NA
CDR3: CASSLGTGHFTDTQYF
DNA: TGTGCCAGCAGCCTAGGGACGGGACACTTCACAGATACGCAGTATTTT

size: NA
J: TRBJ2-3
V: TRBV28
D: TRBD2
CDR3: CASRPSAGERDTQYF
DNA: TGTGCCAGCCGCCCCTCAGCGGGGGAGCGAGATACGCAGTATTTT

size: NA
J: TRBJ2-3
V: TRBV2
D: TRBD2
CDR3: CASRLARPSTDTQYF
DNA: TGTGCCAGCAGACTAGCGAGGCCTAGCACAGATACGCAGTATTTT

size: NA
J: TRBJ2-7
V: TRBV28
D: TRBD1
CDR3: CASSFPRQGYEQYF
DNA: TGTGCCAGCAGTTTTCCGAGACAGGGCTACGAGCAGTACTTC

size: NA
J: TRBJ2-5
V: TRBV7-2
D: NA
CDR3: CASNFLGIQETQYF
DNA: TGTGCCAGCAACTTTTTAGGAATCCAAGAGACCCAGTACTTC

size: NA
J: TRBJ1-2
V: TRBV29-1
D: NA
CDR3: CSVEDLGIRNYGYTF
DNA: TGCAGCGTTGAAGACCTGGGGATACGGAACTATGGCTACACCTTC

size: few
J: TRBJ2-1
V: TRBV7-2
D: NA
CDR3: CASSFTAGGEQFF
DNA: TGTGCCAGCAGCTTTACGGCCGGCGGAGAGCAGTTCTTC

size: many
J: TRBJ2-7
V: TRBV29-1
D: TRBD1
CDR3: CSVEGTDSYEQYF
DNA: TGCAGCGTTGAGGGGACAGACTCCTACGAGCAGTACTTC

size: NA
J: TRBJ1-2
V: TRBV6-5
D: NA
CDR3: CASGYSRGEGYTF
DNA: TGTGCCAGCGGTTACTCGCGGGGGGAAGGCTACACCTTC

size: few
J: TRBJ2-1
V: TRBV24-1
D: NA
CDR3: CATSARVGTVSEQFF
DNA: TGTGCCACCAGTGCCCGGGTAGGTACGGTCAGTGAGCAGTTCTTC

size: many
J: TRBJ2-3
V: TRBV6-5
D: NA
CDR3: CASSYSSTDTQYF
DNA: TGTGCCAGCAGTTACTCTAGCACAGATACGCAGTATTTT

size: NA
J: TRBJ2-5
V: TRBV6-1
D: NA
CDR3: CASSETQGLKTQYF
DNA: TGTGCCAGCAGTGAAACCCAGGGGTTAAAGACCCAGTACTTC

size: once
J: TRBJ2-5
V: TRBV4-1
D: TRBD1
CDR3: CASSQEWTGNHNEQYF
DNA: TGCGCCAGCAGCCAAGAGTGGACAGGGAACCACAATGAGCAGTACTTC

size: NA
J: TRBJ1-1
V: TRBV7-2
D: TRBD1
CDR3: CASSLGGTGGWNTEAFF
DNA: TGTGCCAGCAGCTTAGGGGGGACAGGGGGCTGGAACACTGAAGCTTTCTTT

size: NA
J: TRBJ2-4
V: TRBV19
D: TRBD1
CDR3: CASSPEGQWAFQYF
DNA: TGTGCCAGTAGTCCCGAGGGACAGTGGGCCTTTCAGTACTTC

size: NA
J: TRBJ2-7
V: TRBV6-1
D: TRBD1
CDR3: CASSERQGSGEQYF
DNA: TGTGCCAGCAGTGAGCGACAGGGGTCGGGCGAGCAGTACTTC

size: NA
J: TRBJ1-2
V: TRBV5-1
D: NA
CDR3: CASSSRISPGHGYTF
DNA: TGCGCCAGCAGCTCTCGAATAAGCCCGGGCCATGGCTACACCTTC